The 5 T cell receptor beta chains given below trace back to one sample, sequenced in a study of T cell repertoires in cytomegalovirus infection. One entry per CDR3 protein, called by TCRdb with MiXCR from the reads. The data show more than 30,000 distinct CDR3 sequences, about 48% seen once. Their cognate antigens are unknown. This material consisted of CD8+ T cells from cultured PBMCs, taken from culture after CMV antigen stimulation. The receptors here all came from a human donor in good health (CMV status not recorded). Some clones in this sample may be carry-over from other donors' samples.

Of note for this clonotype: Mismatch with germline at one junction end may stem from a read error. The V gene is TRBV20-1, the J gene TRBJ2-7, with 8 nucleotides matching TRBD1. Per the germline V gene, CDR1 is DFQATT and CDR2 is SNEGSKA (reference sequence). CDR3 length equals 10 residues. Here the CDR3 reads CSASSDRENF. The CDR3 region has the DNA TGCAGTGCTAGTTCGGACAGGGAGAACTTC.

This chain joins TRBV29-1 and TRBJ2-7; 10 nucleotides match TRBD2. After removal of 7 bases from V and 4 bases from J, the junction contained 10 bases not matched to a gene. Per germline, CDR1 SQVTM and CDR2 ANQGSEA. The CDR3 sequence is 14 residues long. Here the CDR3 DNA reads TGCAGCGCCTTAGGTACTAGCGGGGTTTACGAGCAGTACTTC. Translated: CSALGTSGVYEQYF.

A remark on this clonotype: The junction shows a germline mismatch at one end, possibly a read error. V and J are TRBV7-9 and TRBJ2-1; D is unclear. Germline CDR1 SEHNR, CDR2 FQNEAQ (reference sequence). This CDR3 comprises 9 residues. DNA for the CDR3: TGTGCCAGCAGCTTGTTGGGAATATTC. Translation gives CASSLLGIF. The variable domain in full, completed from reference TRBV7-9 and TRBJ2-1, reads DTGVSQNPRHKITKRGQNVTFRCDPISEHNRLYWYRQTLGQGPEFLTYFQNEAQLEKSRLLSDRFSAERPKGSFSTLEIQRTEQGDSAMYLCASSLLGIFGPGTRLTVL.

This clonotype occurred a few times. V and J are TRBV7-2 and TRBJ2-5; 12 bases are a match to TRBD2. The germline V gene has CDR1 SGHTA and CDR2 FQGNSA. The CDR3 consists of 17 residues. V lost 5 bases to trimming and J lost 1 base; unmatched junction nucleotides: 8. CDR3: CASSQITSGGTQETQYF. DNA of the CDR3: TGTGCCAGCAGCCAAATTACTAGCGGGGGGACCCAAGAGACCCAGTACTTC.

Notes on this clonotype: Sequence at one end of the junction differs from germline and may be a read error. V gene TRBV5-4 combines with J gene TRBJ2-7; D possibly corresponds to TRBD2 (6 bases). The CDR3 is 14 residues long. Germline V gene lookup returns CDR1 SGHNT and CDR2 YYREEE (reference sequence). CDR3 protein: CANSIGRGSDEQYF. DNA for the CDR3: TGTGCCAACAGCATAGGACGGGGGAGCGACGAGCAGTACTTC. Filled out from reference TRBV5-4 and TRBJ2-7, the complete variable domain reads ETGVTQSPTHLIKTRGQQVTLRCSSQSGHNTVSWYQQALGQGPQFIFQYYREEENGRGNFPPRFSGLQFPNYSSELNVNALELDDSALYLCANSIGRGSDEQYFGPGTRLTVT.